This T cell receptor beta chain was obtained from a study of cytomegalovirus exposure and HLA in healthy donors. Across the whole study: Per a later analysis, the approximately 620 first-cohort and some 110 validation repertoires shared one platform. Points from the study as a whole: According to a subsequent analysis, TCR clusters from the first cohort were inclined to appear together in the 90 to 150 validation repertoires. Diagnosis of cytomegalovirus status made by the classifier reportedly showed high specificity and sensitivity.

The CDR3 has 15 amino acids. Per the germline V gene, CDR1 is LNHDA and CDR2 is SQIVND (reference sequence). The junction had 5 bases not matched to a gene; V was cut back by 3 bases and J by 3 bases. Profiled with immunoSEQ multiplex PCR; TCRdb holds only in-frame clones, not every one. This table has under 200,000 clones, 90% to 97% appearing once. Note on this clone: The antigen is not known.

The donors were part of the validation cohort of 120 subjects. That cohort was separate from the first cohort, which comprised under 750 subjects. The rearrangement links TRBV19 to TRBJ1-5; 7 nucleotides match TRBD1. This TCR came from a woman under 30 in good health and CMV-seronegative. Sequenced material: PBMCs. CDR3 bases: TGTGCCAGTAGTATTGGACAGGACCTCAATCAGCCCCAGCATTTT. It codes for CASSIGQDLNQPQHF.